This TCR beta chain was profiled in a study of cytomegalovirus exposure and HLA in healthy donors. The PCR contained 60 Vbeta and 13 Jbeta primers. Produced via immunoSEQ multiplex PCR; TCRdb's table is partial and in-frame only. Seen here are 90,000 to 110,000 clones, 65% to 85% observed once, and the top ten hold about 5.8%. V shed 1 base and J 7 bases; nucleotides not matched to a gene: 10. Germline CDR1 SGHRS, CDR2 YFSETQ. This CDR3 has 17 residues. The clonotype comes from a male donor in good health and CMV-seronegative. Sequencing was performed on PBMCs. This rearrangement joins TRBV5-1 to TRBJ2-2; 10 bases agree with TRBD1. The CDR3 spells CASSLLSGQGDDGELFF. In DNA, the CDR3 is TGCGCCAGCAGCTTGTTATCCGGACAGGGGGACGACGGGGAGCTGTTTTTT. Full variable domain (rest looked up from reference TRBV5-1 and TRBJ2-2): KAGVTQTPRYLIKTRGQQVTLSCSPISGHRSVSWYQQTPGQGLQFLFEYFSETQRNKGNFPGRFSGRQFSNSRSEMNVSTLELGDSALYLCASSLLSGQGDDGELFFGEGSRLTVL.